These T cell receptor beta chains were read from a single sample in a study of blood T cells in healthy people across ages. TCRdb called the 5' RACE reads again in MiXCR, with one record for every CDR3 protein. The profile shows 800,000 or so distinct CDR3 sequences, around 68% of them singletons. Sequenced: blood. These receptors all come from a man under 40 in good health. The CDR3 runs from the conserved cysteine through the conserved F or W. D genes are given only for firm matches. Some rows mark clone size as missing; the rest say once, few, many or name a class of expanded clone.

d_call	v_call	j_call	clone_size	cdr3_aa	cdr3_nt
TRBD1	TRBV4-3	TRBJ2-3	-	CASSQHRQGRSDTQYF	TGCGCCAGCAGCCAACATAGACAGGGTCGGTCGGATACGCAGTATTTT
-	TRBV6-5	TRBJ2-7	few	CASSANLGPSYEQYF	TGTGCCAGCAGCGCTAACCTCGGACCGAGTTACGAGCAGTACTTC
-	TRBV30	TRBJ2-7	once	CAWSDPGYPYEQYF	TGTGCCTGGAGTGACCCGGGATATCCCTACGAGCAGTACTTC
-	TRBV12-3/TRBV12-4	TRBJ2-7	few	CASSLGLTAEQYF	TGTGCCAGCAGTTTAGGCCTCACGGCGGAGCAGTACTTC
-	TRBV9	TRBJ2-7	few	CASSVLRGTYEQYF	TGTGCCAGCAGCGTACTAAGGGGGACATACGAGCAGTACTTC
TRBD1	TRBV20-1	TRBJ2-5	-	CSASGTDRGGETQYF	TGCAGTGCTAGCGGGACGGACAGGGGAGGAGAGACCCAGTACTTC
-	TRBV12-3/TRBV12-4	TRBJ2-3	-	CASRPGGTDTQYF	TGTGCCAGCAGACCCGGGGGCACAGATACGCAGTATTTT
-	TRBV9	TRBJ2-5	-	CASSGGRDQETQYF	TGTGCCAGCAGCGGAGGTCGGGACCAAGAGACCCAGTACTTC
-	TRBV9	TRBJ2-3	-	CASSDVADTQYF	TGTGCCAGCAGCGATGTGGCAGATACGCAGTATTTT
-	TRBV7-9	TRBJ2-7	few	CASSLLSGDGYEQYF	TGTGCCAGCAGCTTACTGTCAGGGGATGGGTACGAGCAGTACTTC
TRBD2	TRBV20-1	TRBJ2-7	-	CSARASSGGNYEQYF	TGCAGTGCTAGAGCTTCTAGCGGGGGAAACTACGAGCAGTACTTC
-	TRBV13	TRBJ1-1	few	CASSLVREGAEAFF	TGTGCCAGCAGCTTAGTTCGAGAGGGGGCTGAAGCTTTCTTT
TRBD2	TRBV10-3	TRBJ2-7	-	CAGRGGQDSYEQYF	TGTGCCGGCCGGGGGGGGCAGGACTCCTACGAGCAGTACTTC
-	TRBV19	TRBJ2-3	-	CASHRGGLTDTQYF	TGTGCCAGTCACCGTGGGGGCCTCACAGATACGCAGTATTTT
-	TRBV18	TRBJ1-5	-	CASSPPSGGSEPQHF	TGTGCCAGCTCACCACCGTCGGGAGGGAGTGAGCCCCAGCATTTT
-	TRBV28	TRBJ2-1	few	CASSLAGAMVNEQFF	TGTGCCAGCAGTTTAGCAGGGGCGATGGTGAATGAGCAGTTCTTC
-	TRBV10-3	TRBJ2-7	-	CAISEHAASAEQYF	TGTGCCATCAGTGAGCATGCAGCGTCGGCCGAGCAGTACTTC
TRBD1	TRBV10-2	TRBJ1-2	-	CASSEWTGAPNYGYTF	TGCGCCAGCAGTGAGTGGACAGGGGCGCCGAACTATGGCTACACCTTC
-	TRBV5-5	TRBJ1-5	-	CASSFRPAGYSNQPQHF	TGTGCCAGCAGCTTCCGGCCGGCAGGGTATAGCAATCAGCCCCAGCATTTT
-	TRBV7-2	TRBJ2-5	few	CASSLEALQETQYF	TGTGCCAGCAGCTTAGAGGCCTTACAAGAGACCCAGTACTTC
TRBD2	TRBV2	TRBJ2-1	-	CASSDLAGLNNEQFF	TGTGCCAGCAGTGACCTAGCGGGGTTAAACAATGAGCAGTTCTTC
-	TRBV7-9	TRBJ1-6	-	CASSLEADSPLHF	TGTGCCAGCAGCTTAGAAGCAGATTCACCCCTCCACTTT
-	TRBV29-1	TRBJ1-2	-	CSAPLLQGGYTF	TGCAGCGCCCCCTTACTACAAGGTGGCTACACCTTC
TRBD1	TRBV20-1	TRBJ1-2	-	CSALTRQGDGYTF	TGCAGTGCTCTAACCCGACAGGGAGATGGCTACACCTTC
-	TRBV21-1	TRBJ2-5	-	CASSKGPGQGRQTQYF	TGTGCCAGCAGCAAAGGGCCGGGACAGGGGAGGCAGACCCAGTACTTC
-	TRBV6-5	TRBJ1-2	-	CASSYRRTGIYGYTF	TGTGCCAGCAGTTACAGGCGCACAGGCATCTATGGCTACACCTTC
-	TRBV20-1	TRBJ1-2	-	CSASARENGYTF	TGCAGTGCTAGTGCTCGGGAGAATGGCTACACCTTC
TRBD2	TRBV7-2	TRBJ2-3	-	CASRIRDYTSTDTQYF	TGTGCCAGCAGGATACGGGACTACACGAGCACAGATACGCAGTATTTT
TRBD1	TRBV4-3	TRBJ1-2	few	CASSQEGGQDRYGYTF	TGCGCCAGCAGCCAAGAAGGGGGACAGGATCGCTATGGCTACACCTTC
TRBD1	TRBV20-1	TRBJ1-5	-	CSARGDSSQPGSNQPQHF	TGCAGTGCTAGAGGGGACAGTTCCCAGCCGGGTAGTAATCAGCCCCAGCATTTT
TRBD2	TRBV20-1	TRBJ2-1	-	CSARDLSGGAGEQFF	TGCAGTGCTAGAGATCTAAGCGGGGGGGCCGGCGAGCAGTTCTTC
-	TRBV20-1	TRBJ1-6	-	CSARDSLLSSYNSPLHF	TGCAGTGCTAGGGACAGCCTCTTGAGCTCCTATAATTCACCCCTCCACTTT
-	TRBV12-3/TRBV12-4	TRBJ2-3	-	CASSKTVRDTQYF	TGTGCCAGCAGCAAAACCGTGCGCGATACGCAGTATTTT
-	TRBV9	TRBJ1-2	-	CASSPRGAYGYTF	TGTGCCAGCAGCCCACGGGGCGCCTATGGCTACACCTTC
TRBD2	TRBV10-3	TRBJ2-1	few	CAISAAGGWNNEQFF	TGTGCCATCAGTGCCGCGGGGGGATGGAACAATGAGCAGTTCTTC
-	TRBV15	TRBJ2-2	-	CATSSAESDTQNTGELFF	TGTGCCACCAGCAGTGCCGAGAGTGACACCCAAAACACCGGGGAGCTGTTTTTT
-	TRBV11-2	TRBJ2-3	few	CASSLPLDTQYF	TGTGCCAGCAGCTTACCCTTGGATACGCAGTATTTT
-	TRBV6-2/TRBV6-3	TRBJ2-7	once	CATRGYYYEQYF	TGTGCTACCCGAGGATACTACTACGAGCAGTACTTC
-	TRBV4-2	TRBJ2-5	-	CASSQESGAETQYF	TGTGCCAGCAGCCAAGAGTCGGGGGCAGAGACCCAGTACTTC
TRBD1	TRBV12-3/TRBV12-4	TRBJ1-2	-	CASSPRQGQNGYTF	TGTGCCAGCAGTCCCAGACAGGGACAGAATGGCTACACCTTC
TRBD2	TRBV7-8	TRBJ2-1	few	CASSLARGDYYNEQFF	TGTGCCAGCAGCTTAGCGCGCGGGGACTACTACAATGAGCAGTTCTTC
TRBD1	TRBV29-1	TRBJ2-5	-	CSATGQGYNEQYF	TGCAGCGCGACGGGACAGGGGTACAATGAGCAGTACTTC
TRBD1	TRBV7-2	TRBJ1-1	-	CASSLLTGVTTEAFF	TGTGCCAGCAGCTTATTGACAGGGGTCACCACTGAAGCTTTCTTT
TRBD2	TRBV20-1	TRBJ2-5	-	CSARAGGSQETQYF	TGCAGTGCTAGAGCGGGGGGGTCCCAAGAGACCCAGTACTTC
-	TRBV7-2	TRBJ2-3	few	CATRGRGGRSTDTQYF	TGTGCCACCAGGGGGCGGGGGGGCCGTTCGACAGATACGCAGTATTTT
-	TRBV6-2/TRBV6-3	TRBJ2-3	-	CASSYEPVTQYF	TGTGCCAGCAGTTATGAACCAGTTACGCAGTATTTT
-	TRBV12-3/TRBV12-4	TRBJ2-3	-	CASFTRPPRGTDTQYF	TGTGCCAGCTTTACCCGACCCCCGCGCGGCACAGATACGCAGTATTTT
-	TRBV7-2	TRBJ2-6	-	CASSGGGIPGSGANVLTF	TGTGCCAGCAGCGGGGGAGGCATCCCCGGCTCTGGGGCCAACGTCCTGACTTTC
-	TRBV6-1	TRBJ2-7	-	CASSERRYEQYF	TGTGCCAGCAGTGAAAGGCGGTACGAGCAGTACTTC
-	TRBV5-1	TRBJ1-1	-	CASSFRGVSTEAFF	TGCGCCAGCAGCTTTCGAGGGGTGAGCACTGAAGCTTTCTTT